The clone carrying this TCR beta chain was seen ten or more times. Its antigen is undetermined. The sample is drawn from a study of identical twins. Study results and caveats: Conclusions rested on cross-sectional statistics rather than following the same donors.

With no exceptions, donors were healthy Caucasians. Each CDR3 protein is one row after TCRdb ran MiXCR on the 5' RACE reads. The sample gives 690,000 or so distinct CDR3 sequences, around 8.6% of which show up once; 0.75% to 1% is in the top ten. Trimming at V came to 5 bases and at J to 2 bases, leaving 4 bases not matched to a gene. CDR3 length equals 14 residues. Germline V gene sequence: CDR1 SGHTA, CDR2 FQGTGA. The same specimen was also included in a second study, on yellow fever vaccine responses in identical twins.

This TCR was recovered from a woman aged 18-29 years in good health. The chain carries TRBV7-3 and TRBJ2-5; 8 nucleotides agree with TRBD1. Specimen: PBMCs. CDR3 amino acids: CASSTTGEQETQYF. The CDR3 nucleotides read TGTGCCAGCAGCACGACAGGGGAGCAAGAGACCCAGTACTTC.